The next 24 T cell receptor beta chains were all read from a single sample in a study of cytomegalovirus exposure and HLA in healthy donors (dated by TCRdb to about 2017). The library relied on the immunoSEQ multiplex PCR assay. A mixture of 60 forward primers for TCR Vbeta segments and 13 reverse primers for TCR Jbeta segments was used in the multiplex PCR. This is the immuneACCESS table as TCRdb keeps it, with only in-frame sequences that have V and J called. A part of the clones is gone; compared with another copy, unresolved V genes explain less than half, and the rest is unexplained. The sample table records some 110,000 clones; less than 85% of these occur just once. Jointly, the top ten make up about 5.4% of the sample. The sequenced sample consisted of PBMCs. These receptors were taken from a young woman in good health and CMV-seropositive.

This clone was counted between two and nine times. The chain is built from TRBV7-8 and TRBJ1-2, with a weak D call TRBD1 (6 bases). Per the germline V gene, CDR1 is SGHVS and CDR2 is FQNEAQ. This CDR3 has 14 amino acids. The V end was cut by 0 bases, the J end by 7 bases, with 12 bases between. The CDR3 spells CASSLATGLVGYTF. The CDR3, as DNA: TGTGCCAGCAGCTTAGCAACAGGGCTGGTTGGCTACACCTTC. The full variable domain, with the rest looked up from reference TRBV7-8 and TRBJ1-2, is GAGVSQSPRYKVAKRGQDVALRCDPISGHVSLFWYQQALGQGPEFLTYFQNEAQLDKSGLPSDRFFAERPEGSVSTLKIQRTQQEDSAVYLCASSLATGLVGYTFGSGTRLTVV.

The chain uses TRBV9 and TRBJ2-3; D is perhaps TRBD2 (6 bases). V lost 3 bases, J lost 0 bases, and 17 bases lay in between. CDR1 and CDR2 (germline): SGDLS, YYNGEE. The CDR3 covers 17 residues. The CDR3 bases are TGTGCCAGCAGCGAGCTTGGTAGCGGCCCTAGCACAGATACGCAGTATTTT. Residues: CASSELGSGPSTDTQYF.

The V and J genes are TRBV9 and TRBJ2-7; 9 nucleotides align to TRBD2. Germline CDR1 and CDR2: SGDLS and YYNGEE. Losses at the gene ends were 3 bases for V and 0 bases for J; bases not matched to a gene: 7. The CDR3 is 16 residues long. The CDR3 DNA follows: TGTGCCAGCAGCGGAGGAGCGGGAGGTTACTCCTACGAGCAGTACTTC. It yields the protein CASSGGAGGYSYEQYF.

V and J are TRBV19 and TRBJ1-5, with a possible D match to TRBD1 (6 bases). Germline-derived CDR1 and CDR2 are LNHDA and SQIVND (reference sequence). Trimming left V 3 bases short and J 7 bases short, with 19 bases between. This CDR3 spans 16 amino acids. CDR3 residues: CASSMVRGGFRQPQHF. The CDR3 DNA sequence: TGTGCCAGTAGTATGGTTCGAGGGGGATTCCGACAGCCCCAGCATTTT.

The gene calls are TRBV28 and TRBJ1-1; D is perhaps TRBD1 (6 bases). CDR1 and CDR2 from the germline V gene are MDHEN and SYDVKM. This CDR3 is 17 amino acids long. V lost 4 bases and J lost 0, with 18 bases in between. The CDR3 sequence is CASSSVTGRRMNTEAFF. The CDR3 bases are TGTGCCAGCAGTTCCGTGACAGGTCGCCGGATGAACACTGAAGCTTTCTTT.

V usage is TRBV5-1 and J usage is TRBJ2-2; D unclear. With 0 bases removed from V and 1 base from J, the gap between germline ends came to 10 bases. The CDR3 consists of 16 residues. Germline assignment: CDR1 SGHRS and CDR2 YFSETQ. CDR3 in amino acids: CASSLAAQQNTGELFF. The CDR3 nucleotides are TGCGCCAGCAGCTTGGCGGCACAGCAGAACACCGGGGAGCTGTTTTTT. The full variable domain, with the rest looked up from reference TRBV5-1 and TRBJ2-2, is KAGVTQTPRYLIKTRGQQVTLSCSPISGHRSVSWYQQTPGQGLQFLFEYFSETQRNKGNFPGRFSGRQFSNSRSEMNVSTLELGDSALYLCASSLAAQQNTGELFFGEGSRLTVL.

By share, this clone ranks as medium-sized. V and J are TRBV6-6 and TRBJ2-3, with 8 nucleotides matching TRBD2. CDR1 and CDR2 from the germline V gene are MNHNY and SVGAGI (reference sequence). CDR3 length equals 15 residues. The V gene end was trimmed by 4 bases and the J gene end by 6 bases; junction bases not matched to a gene: 9. The CDR3 DNA is TGTGCCAGCAGTTTGTATAGCGGGACAAGGGATACGCAGTATTTT. This codes for CASSLYSGTRDTQYF.

This clone was counted a single time. This chain joins TRBV9 and TRBJ1-1; tentative D call: TRBD1 (6 bases). Trimming removed 2 bases at V and 4 bases at J, with 15 bases between. Germline V gene data show CDR1 as SGDLS and CDR2 as YYNGEE. The CDR3 loop spans 15 amino acids. The CDR3 spells CASSVGGGGSTEAFF. The CDR3, as DNA: TGTGCCAGCAGCGTGGGGGGAGGGGGAAGCACTGAAGCTTTCTTT.

The chain is built from TRBV13 and TRBJ1-1; TRBD1 matches 7 bases. V lost 0 bases, J lost 5 bases, and 12 bases stayed unmatched. Looked up from germline, CDR1 is PRHDT and CDR2 is FYEKMQ (reference sequence). The CDR3 loop spans 17 amino acids. This chain's CDR3 is CASSLGPTGLKGTEAFF. CDR3 sequence (DNA): TGTGCCAGCAGCTTAGGACCGACAGGGCTCAAGGGGACTGAAGCTTTCTTT.

The CDR3 coding sequence is TGTGCCAGCAGTTCACCTCGACACATGAGTGCCACTGAAGCTTTCTTT. Residues: CASSSPRHMSATEAFF. The chain combines TRBV6-5 with TRBJ1-1; D remains unclear. CDR3 length equals 16 residues. Trimming removed 4 bases from V and 4 bases from J, with 19 bases in between. Germline CDR1 is MNHEY and CDR2 is SVGAGI.

For the CDR3, the DNA is TGTGCCAGCAGCCCCGGAGGCCTTGAGACCGGGGAGCTGTTTTTT. Encoded protein: CASSPGGLETGELFF. The chain employs TRBV9 and TRBJ2-2, with D maybe TRBD2 (5 bases). Germline assignment: CDR1 SGDLS and CDR2 YYNGEE. This CDR3 region has 15 residues. Trimming took off 4 bases at V and 5 bases at J, with 15 bases between the two ends.

The rearrangement uses TRBV5-1 and TRBJ2-7, with D perhaps matching TRBD2 (5 bases). Germline CDR1 reads SGHRS; CDR2 reads YFSETQ. Trimming took 4 bases from V and 3 from J, leaving 14 bases between them. The CDR3 loop spans 14 amino acids. CDR3 sequence: CASSPGRADYEQYF. CDR3 DNA sequence: TGCGCCAGCAGCCCGGGAAGAGCGGACTACGAGCAGTACTTC.

V usage is TRBV9 and J usage is TRBJ2-1; 7 nucleotides match TRBD2. With 6 bases clipped from V and 9 bases from J, the junction kept 6 bases outside the gene matches. The V gene's germline CDR1 is SGDLS and CDR2 YYNGEE. This CDR3 comprises 12 residues. CDR3 sequence (DNA): TGTGCCAGCACCAGCGGGGTAGGTGAGCAGTTCTTC. It encodes CASTSGVGEQFF. Complete variable domain (other parts from reference TRBV9 and TRBJ2-1): DSGVTQTPKHLITATGQRVTLRCSPRSGDLSVYWYQQSLDQGLQFLIQYYNGEERAKGNILERFSAQQFPDLHSELNLSSLELGDSALYFCASTSGVGEQFFGPGTRLTVL.

The chain carries TRBV6-4 and TRBJ2-1, with D possibly TRBD2 on 6 matching bases. Per germline, CDR1 MRHNA and CDR2 SNTAGT. V lost 2 bases, J lost 8 bases, and 13 bases lay in between. The CDR3 consists of 14 residues. The CDR3 bases are TGTGCCAGCAGTGACCGACCAGGCGGGGATGAGCAGTTCTTC. Its translation: CASSDRPGGDEQFF.

This clone was counted a single time. The rearrangement joins TRBV11-2 to TRBJ2-7; tentative D call: TRBD1 (6 bases). Trimming shortened V by 4 bases and J by 4 bases, and 11 bases separated the two germline ends. This CDR3 comprises 13 residues. Germline CDR1 reads SGHAT; CDR2 reads FQNNGV. This CDR3 is CASSSGGQYEQYF. The CDR3 DNA reads as TGTGCCAGCAGCTCCGGCGGACAGTACGAGCAGTACTTC.

The gene calls are TRBV28 and TRBJ2-5; 8 bases map to TRBD2. This CDR3 has 14 residues. The junction had 4 bases not matched to a gene; V was cut back by 4 bases and J by 3 bases. The germline CDR1 and CDR2 sequences are MDHEN and SYDVKM. CDR3: CASSSRAGEETQYF. The CDR3 DNA is TGTGCCAGCAGTTCACGAGCGGGAGAAGAGACCCAGTACTTC.

The V and J genes are TRBV4-1 and TRBJ2-5, with D unresolved. The germline V gene has CDR1 MGHRA and CDR2 YSYEKL. CDR3 length: 14 amino acids. V shed 1 base and J shed 0 bases, with 6 bases lying between them. This CDR3 is CASSQGVHQETQYF. The CDR3, as DNA: TGCGCCAGCAGCCAAGGCGTTCACCAAGAGACCCAGTACTTC.

The genes are TRBV5-6 and TRBJ2-3; 11 bases line up with TRBD2. V shed 3 bases and J 3 bases; nucleotides not matched to a gene: 6. The CDR3 consists of 16 residues. From germline, CDR1 is SGHDT and CDR2 YYEEEE. As DNA, the CDR3 is TGTGCCAGCAGCTACGGGACTAGCGGCTGGACAGATACGCAGTATTTT. Translated, it gives CASSYGTSGWTDTQYF.

This clone was seen only a few times. V gene TRBV13 combines with J gene TRBJ2-1; 7 bases map to TRBD2. Losses at the gene ends were 0 bases for V and 5 bases for J; bases not matched to a gene: 7. The CDR3 totals 16 residues. CDR1 is PRHDT and CDR2 is FYEKMQ in the germline V gene (reference sequence). The CDR3 DNA reads as TGTGCCAGCAGCTTAGGCCGCGGGACTACTGACAATGAGCAGTTCTTC. As protein: CASSLGRGTTDNEQFF.

V is TRBV12-5 and J is TRBJ1-4; D call uncertain. Germline CDR1 reads LGHNT; CDR2 reads FRNRAP. Between the trimmed V and J ends, which lost 7 bases and 0 bases, there was a span of 18 bases. The CDR3 sequence is 17 residues long. The CDR3 loop is CASAPGKSSATNEKLFF. CDR3 bases: TGTGCTAGTGCCCCCGGGAAATCCTCTGCAACTAATGAAAAACTGTTTTTT.

The CDR3 spells CASSGGQGSGGYTF. The CDR3 region has the DNA TGTGCCAGCAGCGGGGGACAGGGTTCCGGTGGCTACACCTTC. This chain joins TRBV9 and TRBJ1-2; the match to TRBD1 covers 9 bases. The CDR3 extends over 14 amino acids. Germline CDR1 SGDLS, CDR2 YYNGEE. J lost 7 bases, V lost 3 bases, and 7 bases had no gene match.

This clone was picked up a small number of times. The J gene is TRBJ1-1, the V gene TRBV7-6; no clear D. The CDR3 runs 16 residues. The germline gives CDR1 SGHVS, CDR2 FNYEAQ. Between the trimmed V and J ends, which lost 4 bases and 0 bases, there was a span of 15 bases. The CDR3 DNA sequence: TGTGCCAGCAGCTACGGAACGGGAGGGCTGAACACTGAAGCTTTCTTT. Its protein is CASSYGTGGLNTEAFF.

The genes are TRBV6-6 and TRBJ2-7; D might be TRBD2 (6 bases). The germline gives CDR1 MNHNY, CDR2 SVGAGI (reference sequence). This CDR3 region has 13 residues. Trimming left V 6 bases short and J 4 bases short, with 13 bases between. As DNA, the CDR3 is TGTGCCAGCAGGGGCGGGGTGAGTTACGAGCAGTACTTC. It specifies CASRGGVSYEQYF.

The DNA of the CDR3 is TGTGCCAGCAGTCGCTCACAGGGACCCGGGGAGCTGTTTTTT. This codes for CASSRSQGPGELFF. This chain joins TRBV2 and TRBJ2-2, with D maybe TRBD1 (6 bases). Germline-derived CDR1 and CDR2 are SNHLY and FYNNEI. The ends were cut back, 5 bases at V and 6 bases at J, with 13 bases in the middle. The CDR3 runs to 14 residues.